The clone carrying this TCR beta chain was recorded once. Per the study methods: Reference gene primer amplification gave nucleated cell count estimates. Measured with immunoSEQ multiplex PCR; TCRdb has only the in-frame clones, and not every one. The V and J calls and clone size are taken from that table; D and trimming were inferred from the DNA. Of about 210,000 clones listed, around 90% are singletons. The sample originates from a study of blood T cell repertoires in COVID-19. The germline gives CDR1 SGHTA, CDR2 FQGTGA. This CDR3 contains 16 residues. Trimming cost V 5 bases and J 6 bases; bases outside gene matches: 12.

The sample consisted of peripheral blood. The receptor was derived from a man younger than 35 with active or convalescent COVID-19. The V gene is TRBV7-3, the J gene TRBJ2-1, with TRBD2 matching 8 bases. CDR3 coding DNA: TGTGCCAGCAGCCCGACCATCGCTAGCGGGCGCAATGAGCAGTTCTTC. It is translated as CASSPTIASGRNEQFF.